Listed below are T cell receptor beta chains from one sample, sequenced in a study of shared clonotypes between healthy human individuals. Clones were sequenced by immunoSEQ multiplex PCR, and TCRdb holds only the in-frame ones, with some missing. This table has approximately 500,000 clones, 90% to 96% appearing once. Material for sequencing was naive CD4+ T cells sorted from blood. The receptors come from a woman between 25 and 40 years old in good health. CDR3s include the opening cysteine and the closing phenylalanine or tryptophan. A D gene is named only where the DNA matches it firmly. Expanded clones are given a class, and other clones once, few, many or no size at all.

-	once	TRBJ2-5	TRBV2	TGTGCCAGTTCGGGAATCAAAGAGACCCAGTACTTC	CASSGIKETQYF
-	-	TRBJ1-2	TRBV28	TGTGCCAGCCGAGGATGGGGGGCGCCTGGCTACACCTTC	CASRGWGAPGYTF
-	-	TRBJ2-1	TRBV18	TGTGCCAGCTCACGCATCGCCTTGGGTAACGAGCAGTTCTTC	CASSRIALGNEQFF
-	once	TRBJ1-2	TRBV6-1	TGTGCCAGCAGTGAAATCCAAGGGTATGGCTACACCTTC	CASSEIQGYGYTF
TRBD1	-	TRBJ1-2	TRBV28	TGTGCCAGCAGTTCCCCGGGACAGCGTTATGGCTACACCTTC	CASSSPGQRYGYTF
-	-	TRBJ1-2	TRBV28	TGTGCCAGCAGTTTACCGGGGACGGCTAACTATGGCTACACCTTC	CASSLPGTANYGYTF
TRBD1	-	TRBJ1-1	TRBV27	TGTGCCAGCAGTAGGGACAGGACGAACACTGAAGCTTTCTTT	CASSRDRTNTEAFF
TRBD2	-	TRBJ2-7	TRBV11-1	TGTGCCAGCAGCCCCCGGGGGGGGACCTACGAGCAGTACTTC	CASSPRGGTYEQYF
-	-	TRBJ1-2	TRBV4-1	TGCGCCAGCAGCCAGGCTCCGGGACAAGAACTTAATGGCTACACCTTC	CASSQAPGQELNGYTF
TRBD1	-	TRBJ2-3	TRBV28	TGTGCCAGCAGATCCCCGCCGGGACAGGGGGTAGATACGCAGTATTTT	CASRSPPGQGVDTQYF
-	few	TRBJ2-1	TRBV10-1	TGCGCCAGCAGTGAGTATCCCCCCGATGAGCAGTTCTTC	CASSEYPPDEQFF
TRBD1	once	TRBJ2-5	TRBV9	TGTGCCAGCAGCGTACAGGGGGCCGAGACCCAGTACTTC	CASSVQGAETQYF
-	-	TRBJ2-7	TRBV6-5	TGTGCCAGCAGTTACTCGAACGCAGAATCCTACGAGCAGTACTTC	CASSYSNAESYEQYF
TRBD2	-	TRBJ2-7	TRBV6-1	TGTGCCAGCAAGTTCTCCGGGACTAGCGGGTACGAGCAGTACTTC	CASKFSGTSGYEQYF
-	-	TRBJ1-2	TRBV19	TGTGCCAGTAGTATGGACGCCTTGCCCAATGGCTACACCTTC	CASSMDALPNGYTF
-	-	TRBJ1-6	TRBV28	TGTGCAAGCACAGGGACCCTCTATAATTCACCCCTCCACTTT	CASTGTLYNSPLHF
TRBD1	-	TRBJ2-1	TRBV10-1	TGCGCCAGCAGTGAGGGCTCCGGGACAGACAATGAGCAGTTCTTC	CASSEGSGTDNEQFF
-	-	TRBJ2-2	TRBV5-5	TGTGCCAGCAGCTATTGGACATCCAGCACCGGGGAGCTGTTTTTT	CASSYWTSSTGELFF